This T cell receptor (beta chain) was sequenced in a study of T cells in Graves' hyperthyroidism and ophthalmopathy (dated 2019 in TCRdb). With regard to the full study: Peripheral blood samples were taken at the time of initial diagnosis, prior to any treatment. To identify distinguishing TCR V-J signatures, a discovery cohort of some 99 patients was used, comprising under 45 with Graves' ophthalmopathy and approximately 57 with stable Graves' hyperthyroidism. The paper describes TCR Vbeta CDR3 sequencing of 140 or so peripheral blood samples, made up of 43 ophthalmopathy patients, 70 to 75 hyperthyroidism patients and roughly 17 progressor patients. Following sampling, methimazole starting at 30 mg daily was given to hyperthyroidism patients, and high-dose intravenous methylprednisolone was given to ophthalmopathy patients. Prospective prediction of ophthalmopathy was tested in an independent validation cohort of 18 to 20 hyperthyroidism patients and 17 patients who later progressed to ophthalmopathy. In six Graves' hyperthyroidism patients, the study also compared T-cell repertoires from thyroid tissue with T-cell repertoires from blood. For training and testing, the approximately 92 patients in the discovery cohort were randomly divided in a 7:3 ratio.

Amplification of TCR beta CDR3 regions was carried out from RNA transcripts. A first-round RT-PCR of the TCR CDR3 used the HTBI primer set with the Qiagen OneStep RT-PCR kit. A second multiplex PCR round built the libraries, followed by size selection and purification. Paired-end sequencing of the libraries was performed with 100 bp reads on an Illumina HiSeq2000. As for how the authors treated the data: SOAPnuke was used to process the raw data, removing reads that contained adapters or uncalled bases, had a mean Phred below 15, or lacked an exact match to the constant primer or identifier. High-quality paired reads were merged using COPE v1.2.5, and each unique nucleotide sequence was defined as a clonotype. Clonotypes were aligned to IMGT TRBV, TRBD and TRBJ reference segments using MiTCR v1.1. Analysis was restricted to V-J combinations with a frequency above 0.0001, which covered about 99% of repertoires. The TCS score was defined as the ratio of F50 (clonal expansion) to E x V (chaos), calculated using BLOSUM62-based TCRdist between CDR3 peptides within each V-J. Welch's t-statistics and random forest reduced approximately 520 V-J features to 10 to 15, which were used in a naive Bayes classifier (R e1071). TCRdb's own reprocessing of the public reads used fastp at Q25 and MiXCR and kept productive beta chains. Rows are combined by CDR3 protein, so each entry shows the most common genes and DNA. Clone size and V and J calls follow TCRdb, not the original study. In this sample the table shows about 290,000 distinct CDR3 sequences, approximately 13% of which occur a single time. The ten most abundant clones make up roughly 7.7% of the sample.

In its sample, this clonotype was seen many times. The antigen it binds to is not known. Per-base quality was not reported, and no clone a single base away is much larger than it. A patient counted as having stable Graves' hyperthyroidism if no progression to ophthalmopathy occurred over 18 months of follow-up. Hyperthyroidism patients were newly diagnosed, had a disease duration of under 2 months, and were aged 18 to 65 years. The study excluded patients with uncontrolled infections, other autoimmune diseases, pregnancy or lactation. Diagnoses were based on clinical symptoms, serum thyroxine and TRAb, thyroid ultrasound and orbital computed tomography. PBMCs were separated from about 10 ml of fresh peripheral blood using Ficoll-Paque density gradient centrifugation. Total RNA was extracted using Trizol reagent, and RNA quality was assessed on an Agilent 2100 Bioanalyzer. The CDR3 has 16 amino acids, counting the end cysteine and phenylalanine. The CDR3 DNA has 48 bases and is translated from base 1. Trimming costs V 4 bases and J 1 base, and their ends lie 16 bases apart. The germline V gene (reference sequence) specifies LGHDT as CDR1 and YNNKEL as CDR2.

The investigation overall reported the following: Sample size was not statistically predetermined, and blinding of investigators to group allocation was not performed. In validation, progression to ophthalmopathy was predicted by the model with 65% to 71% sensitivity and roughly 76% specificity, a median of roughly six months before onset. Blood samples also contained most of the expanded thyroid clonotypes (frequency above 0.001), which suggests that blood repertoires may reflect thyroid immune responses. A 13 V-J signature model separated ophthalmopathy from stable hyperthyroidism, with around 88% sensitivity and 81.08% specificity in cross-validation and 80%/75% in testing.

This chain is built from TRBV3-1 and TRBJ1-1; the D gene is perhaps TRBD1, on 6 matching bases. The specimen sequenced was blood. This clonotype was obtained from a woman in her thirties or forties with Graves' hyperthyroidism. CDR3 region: CASSRGGTRRNTEAFF. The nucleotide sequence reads TGTGCCAGCAGCCGAGGGGGGACACGGCGGAACACTGAAGCTTTCTTT.